Given below is one TCR beta chain in context. Antigen specificity is unknown. This CDR3 has 13 residues. Germline-derived CDR1 and CDR2 are SNHLY and FYNNEI. V was clipped by 4 bases and J by 3 bases, with 9 bases between them. TCRdb's table, derived via immunoSEQ multiplex PCR, lists solely in-frame clones and lacks some. The data show about 110,000 clones, around 89% seen once. The donors formed part of the roughly 120-subject validation cohort, distinct from the approximately 630-subject first cohort. These data belong to a study of cytomegalovirus exposure and HLA in healthy donors. Overall study results and limits: Per published reports, the classifier diagnosed cytomegalovirus status with high specificity and sensitivity.

The chain uses TRBV2 and TRBJ1-2; D remains ambiguous. The sequence derives from a woman aged 25 to 39 in good health and CMV-seropositive. Sequences were obtained from PBMCs. CDR3 region: CASSGTRDYGYTF. CDR3 nucleotides: TGTGCCAGCAGTGGTACCCGGGACTATGGCTACACCTTC.